Listed here is a single T cell receptor (beta chain). Antigen specificity is unknown. This entry comes from a study of T cell repertoires and Cas9 in healthy adults. Across the whole study: Multi-effector potency, cytotoxicity and lineage were assessed in SpCas9-reactive CD4 and CD8 T cells. Broader study findings: SpCas9-reactive effector T cells were reportedly restrained in vitro by SpCas9-reactive regulatory T cells.

The CDR3 length is 10 residues. The germline V gene encodes CDR1 DFQATT and CDR2 SNEGSKA (reference sequence). V was cut by 6 bases and J by 10 bases, with 12 bases left in between. Produced via immunoSEQ multiplex PCR; TCRdb's table is partial and in-frame only. The table records roughly 23,000 clones, roughly nine tenths of them present only once. The chain employs TRBV20-1 and TRBJ1-1, with D possibly matching TRBD1 (5 bases). The clonotype was recovered from a human donor in good health. The sample comprised CD4+ effector T cells (CD127+, CD25-, CD137-, CD154-) from PBMCs; culture status not recorded. The CDR3 sequence: CSAEFTGAFF. CDR3 nucleotides: TGCAGTGCGGAATTCACAGGAGCTTTCTTT.